A selection of T cell receptor beta chains follows, all from one sample in a study of T cells in localized non-small cell lung cancer. Clones were sequenced by immunoSEQ multiplex PCR, and TCRdb holds only the in-frame ones, with some missing. The sample has about 74,000 clones; about 88% are singletons. The source was peripheral blood, collected before any cancer treatment. The receptors here all came from a female donor over 55 with stage I lung adenocarcinoma. Each CDR3 is given with its conserved first and last residue. The D gene is left open where the match is weak. Only some rows state a clone size, as once, few, many or a class for expanded clones.

j_call | v_call | d_call | cdr3_length | clone_size | cdr3_nt | cdr3_aa
TRBJ1-2 | TRBV11-1 | TRBD1 | 16 | NA | TGTGCCAGCAGCTCTCCTTCCGGGACAGGGGGCGGAGGCTACACCTTC | CASSSPSGTGGGGYTF
TRBJ1-4 | TRBV9 | TRBD1 | 14 | NA | TGTGCCAGCAGCCCCGGGACAGCTAATGAAAAACTGTTTTTT | CASSPGTANEKLFF
TRBJ2-7 | TRBV19 | TRBD1 | 13 | many | TGTGCCAGCCGAACGACAGGGGGCTACGAGCAGTACTTC | CASRTTGGYEQYF
TRBJ2-2 | TRBV5-1 | NA | 15 | NA | TGCGCCAGCAACCTAGGACAGATCAACACCGGGGAGCTGTTTTTT | CASNLGQINTGELFF
TRBJ2-5 | TRBV5-1 | TRBD2 | 15 | NA | TGCGCCAGCAGCTTGAGTCTAGCGGGGGGTGAGACCCAGTACTTC | CASSLSLAGGETQYF
TRBJ1-2 | TRBV10-3 | NA | 10 | NA | TGTGCCTCCCTAGGGGACGGCTACACCTTC | CASLGDGYTF
TRBJ2-3 | TRBV7-2 | TRBD1 | 16 | NA | TGTGCCAGCGCCGAAGACAGGGGTTATGGTGCGGATACGCAGTATTTT | CASAEDRGYGADTQYF
TRBJ1-5 | TRBV5-5 | NA | 14 | NA | TGTGCCAGCAGCAAGAGCGGGGGCAATCAGCCCCAGCATTTT | CASSKSGGNQPQHF
TRBJ2-3 | TRBV11-2 | NA | 13 | NA | TGTGCCAGCAGCTTAGCCCGACTCAATACGCAGTATTTT | CASSLARLNTQYF
TRBJ1-3 | TRBV19 | NA | 16 | once | TGTGCCAGTAGTACCTCCGACACGCACTCTGGAAACACCATATATTTT | CASSTSDTHSGNTIYF
TRBJ2-1 | TRBV18 | TRBD2 | 17 | NA | TGTGCCAGCTCACCGGCTAGCGGGGGGGCAATCTACAATGAGCAGTTCTTC | CASSPASGGAIYNEQFF
TRBJ2-7 | TRBV7-9 | TRBD1 | 14 | NA | TGTGCCAGCAGCTTAGCCCTAACAGGGGGCGGGCAGTACTTC | CASSLALTGGGQYF
TRBJ1-1 | TRBV29-1 | TRBD1 | 11 | few | TGCAGCGTTGAATTAAGGGGGCAAGCTTTCTTT | CSVELRGQAFF
TRBJ1-2 | TRBV5-6 | NA | 14 | NA | TGTGCCAGCAGCTTGGGGGGGTCCAACTATGGCTACACCTTC | CASSLGGSNYGYTF
TRBJ1-2 | TRBV7-2 | NA | 16 | few | TGTGCCAGCAGCCCCCAGGGCAATAGTGGCAACTATGGCTACACCTTC | CASSPQGNSGNYGYTF
TRBJ1-1 | TRBV2 | TRBD1 | 13 | NA | TGTGCCAGCAGGGGGACAGGCCACACTGAAGCTTTCTTT | CASRGTGHTEAFF
TRBJ1-2 | TRBV18 | TRBD1 | 14 | few | TGTGCCAGCTCACCGGCGACAGGGCGACATGGCTACACCTTC | CASSPATGRHGYTF
TRBJ2-7 | TRBV7-2 | NA | 13 | NA | TGTGCCAGCAGCTTGGACAGTTACTACGAGCAGTACTTC | CASSLDSYYEQYF
TRBJ2-4 | TRBV10-1 | NA | 14 | NA | TGCGCCAGCAGTGATGGGGGGTCCAAAAACATTCAGTACTTC | CASSDGGSKNIQYF
TRBJ2-3 | TRBV6-5 | NA | 14 | NA | TGTGCCAGCAGTTACGGCGGGAGCACAGATACGCAGTATTTT | CASSYGGSTDTQYF
TRBJ1-4 | TRBV19 | TRBD1 | 15 | NA | TGTGCCAGTAGTTCCCAGGGGGCGGGAAGAGAAAAACTGTTTTTT | CASSSQGAGREKLFF
TRBJ1-1 | TRBV12-5 | TRBD1 | 14 | once | TGTGCTAGTGGTCCCCAACCGGGACAGGGTGAAGCTTTCTTT | CASGPQPGQGEAFF
TRBJ2-3 | TRBV6-5 | NA | 13 | NA | TGTGCCAGCAGATTCCAGAGCACAGATACGCAGTATTTT | CASRFQSTDTQYF
TRBJ2-5 | TRBV4-3 | NA | 15 | NA | TGCGCCAGCAGCCAAGATCCCTCGGGGCAAGAGACCCAGTACTTC | CASSQDPSGQETQYF
TRBJ1-2 | TRBV28 | NA | 13 | once | TGTGCCAGCAGTTTAAAGACACCTTATGGCTACACCTTC | CASSLKTPYGYTF
TRBJ2-3 | TRBV11-2 | TRBD2 | 17 | NA | TGTGCCAGCAGCTCCGGACTAGCGGGGAGGAGCACAGATACGCAGTATTTT | CASSSGLAGRSTDTQYF
TRBJ1-2 | TRBV6-6 | TRBD1 | 13 | NA | TGTGCCAGCAGAGAAACAGGGGACTATGGCTACACCTTC | CASRETGDYGYTF
TRBJ1-2 | TRBV2 | NA | 12 | few | TGTGCCAGCAGTGGCAGGGCTGAGGGCTACACCTTC | CASSGRAEGYTF
TRBJ2-5 | TRBV5-1 | NA | 13 | NA | TGCGCCAGCAGCTTAGGACCGGGCGAGACCCAGTACTTC | CASSLGPGETQYF
TRBJ2-2 | TRBV5-1 | NA | 16 | NA | TGCGCCAGCACCCTTAGGGGGGGCGAGGACACCGGGGAGCTGTTTTTT | CASTLRGGEDTGELFF
TRBJ1-5 | TRBV19 | NA | 15 | NA | TGTGCCAGTATCACACAGGGAGGAGGCAATCAGCCCCAGCATTTT | CASITQGGGNQPQHF
TRBJ2-3 | TRBV28 | NA | 15 | NA | TGTGCCAGCAGTTTGCCCGGAACGATCACAGATACGCAGTATTTT | CASSLPGTITDTQYF
TRBJ1-3 | TRBV28 | NA | 17 | few | TGTGCCAGCAGTTTATCGCGGGGACCTAACTCTGGAAACACCATATATTTT | CASSLSRGPNSGNTIYF
TRBJ1-4 | TRBV5-6 | NA | 14 | NA | TGTGCCAGCAGCAGGGAGGGTTTTGATGAAAAACTGTTTTTT | CASSREGFDEKLFF
TRBJ1-2 | TRBV6-1 | NA | 13 | NA | TGTGCCAGCAGGACAGATCCTAACTATGGCTACACCTTC | CASRTDPNYGYTF
TRBJ2-3 | TRBV5-1 | NA | 14 | NA | TGCGCCAGCACCGTCCTAGGACGCACAGATACGCAGTATTTT | CASTVLGRTDTQYF
TRBJ1-2 | TRBV7-9 | TRBD1 | 14 | few | TGTGCCAGCAGCATGGACAGGTACACATATGGCTACACCTTC | CASSMDRYTYGYTF
TRBJ1-5 | TRBV15 | NA | 18 | NA | TGTGCCACCAGCAGAGATAAAGGGGCGGGGGCTTGGACACAGCCCCAGCATTTT | CATSRDKGAGAWTQPQHF
TRBJ2-1 | TRBV11-3 | TRBD2 | 16 | NA | TGTGCCAGCAGCTTAGCTTCAGCGGGAGGCCGGGATGAGCAGTTCTTC | CASSLASAGGRDEQFF
TRBJ2-1 | TRBV18 | TRBD2 | 15 | NA | TGTGCCAGCTCACCGCCGGGACTAGCGGGGAATGAGCAGTTCTTC | CASSPPGLAGNEQFF
TRBJ1-2 | TRBV5-8 | TRBD1 | 14 | few | TGTGCCAGCAGCAACCGGGACAGGGACTATGGCTACACCTTC | CASSNRDRDYGYTF
TRBJ2-3 | TRBV7-9 | NA | 13 | few | TGTGCCAGCAGCTTTTATTGGGCAGATACGCAGTATTTT | CASSFYWADTQYF
TRBJ1-2 | TRBV5-1 | NA | 13 | NA | TGCGCCAGCAGCTTGGGGGATAACTATGGCTACACCTTC | CASSLGDNYGYTF
TRBJ2-6 | TRBV29-1 | NA | 12 | NA | TGCAGCGTTGCTACTGGGGCCAACGTCCTGACTTTC | CSVATGANVLTF
TRBJ1-5 | TRBV6-6 | TRBD1 | 16 | NA | TGTGCCAGCAGTTACCGGGGACAGCATAGCAATCAGCCCCAGCATTTT | CASSYRGQHSNQPQHF
TRBJ1-5 | TRBV6-5 | NA | 14 | NA | TGTGCCAGCAGCCACGACCGAGGCAATCAGCCCCAGCATTTT | CASSHDRGNQPQHF
TRBJ2-7 | TRBV7-9 | NA | 13 | NA | TGTGCCAGCAGCTGGGGAGGAACCTACGAGCAGTACTTC | CASSWGGTYEQYF
TRBJ1-5 | TRBV6-1 | NA | 18 | NA | TGTGCCAGCAGTGAAGGCCTCTTATCTTGGCGGAGCAATCAGCCCCAGCATTTT | CASSEGLLSWRSNQPQHF
TRBJ2-1 | TRBV15 | TRBD2 | 15 | NA | TGTGCCACCAGCAGCAAGCGGGGGGCCTACAATGAGCAGTTCTTC | CATSSKRGAYNEQFF
TRBJ1-1 | TRBV9 | NA | 12 | NA | TGTGCCAGCAGCGGGAAGTACACTGAAGCTTTCTTT | CASSGKYTEAFF
TRBJ1-5 | TRBV21-1 | NA | 16 | once | TGTGCCAGCAGCAAAGAGGAGAGGGTAGATAATCAGCCCCAGCATTTT | CASSKEERVDNQPQHF
TRBJ2-7 | TRBV9 | NA | 14 | few | TGTGCCAGCAGCGTAGGACAAGCCGGATACGAGCAGTACTTC | CASSVGQAGYEQYF
TRBJ1-1 | TRBV19 | NA | 15 | NA | TGTGCCAGTACGGGAGGGGAAGGATTCAACACTGAAGCTTTCTTT | CASTGGEGFNTEAFF